The 22 T cell receptor beta chains reported below all come from one sample, sequenced in a study of blood T cell repertoires in COVID-19. Only in-frame clones appear in the TCRdb table, and some are missing; sequencing was by immunoSEQ multiplex PCR. The sample consists of 180,000 or so clones, 85% to 90% of them appearing once. Material for sequencing was peripheral blood. The receptors shown here come from an elderly woman in a cohort sampled during active or convalescent COVID-19.

The chain recombines TRBV28 with TRBJ1-1, with 8 positions matching TRBD1. J gave up 3 bases and V 5 bases, and 11 bases lay outside the gene matches. In germline, CDR1 is MDHEN, CDR2 SYDVKM. The CDR3 runs to 16 residues. The CDR3 region is CASSRRTGIGDTEAFF. DNA of the CDR3: TGTGCCAGCAGTCGACGGACAGGGATTGGAGACACTGAAGCTTTCTTT.

The V call is TRBV10-2, the J call TRBJ2-7, with 10 bases aligning to TRBD1. The CDR3 has 16 amino acids. J gave up 2 bases and V 5 bases, and 9 bases lay outside the gene matches. Germline CDR1 reads WSHSY; CDR2 reads SAAADI. The CDR3 nucleotides are TGCGCCAGCAGTTTTCCCGGGACAGGGGTCACCTACGAGCAGTACTTC. Protein: CASSFPGTGVTYEQYF.

The V and J genes are TRBV3-1 (or the pseudogene TRBV3-2) and TRBJ1-6; 9 nucleotides agree with TRBD1. The CDR3 loop spans 19 amino acids. V gave up 2 bases and J gave up 8 bases; unmatched junction bases: 16. The germline gives CDR1 LGHDT, CDR2 YNNKEL (reference sequence). The chain's CDR3 is CASSQIHPGTGLSHSPLHF. In DNA form, the CDR3 reads TGTGCCAGCAGCCAAATACATCCCGGGACAGGGCTATCTCATTCACCCCTCCACTTT.

In DNA form, the CDR3 reads TGTGCCAGCAGTGATAGCGGGAGGGCCCGGGGAGAGCAGTACGTC. Protein: CASSDSGRARGEQYV. The gene calls are TRBV6-6 and TRBJ2-7, with 11 bases that match TRBD2. J lost 7 bases, V lost 5 bases, and 10 bases had no gene match. Germline-derived CDR1 and CDR2 are MNHNY and SVGAGI (reference sequence). There are 15 residues in the CDR3.

J is TRBJ2-2 and V is TRBV6-4, with 7 positions matching TRBD2. The CDR3 runs 14 residues. Germline V gene sequence: CDR1 MRHNA, CDR2 SNTAGT. The ends lost 4 bases at V and 7 bases at J; junction bases unmatched: 6. The CDR3 nucleotides read TGTGCCAGCAGTGCTAGCGGAGTCATCGGGGAGCTGTTTTTT. Protein: CASSASGVIGELFF.

The chain couples TRBV15 to TRBJ1-1, with D unclear. V lost 3 bases and J lost 1, with 9 bases in between. In germline, CDR1 is LNHNV, CDR2 YYDKDF (reference sequence). The CDR3 runs to 14 residues. CDR3 sequence: CATSSTTGNTEAFF. CDR3 DNA: TGTGCCACCAGCAGTACCACCGGGAACACTGAAGCTTTCTTT. The full variable domain, rest sourced from reference TRBV15 and TRBJ1-1, is DAMVIQNPRYQVTQFGKPVTLSCSQTLNHNVMYWYQQKSSQAPKLLFHYYDKDFNNEADTPDNFQSRRPNTSFCFLDIRSPGLGDTAMYLCATSSTTGNTEAFFGQGTRLTVV.

The V gene is TRBV2, the J gene TRBJ2-2; 7 bases match TRBD1. The V and J ends lost 6 bases and 7 bases, in that order; junction bases with no gene match: 5. The germline CDR1 and CDR2 sequences are SNHLY and FYNNEI. This CDR3 has 13 amino acids. DNA of the CDR3: TGTGCCAGCAGAGACAGGGTCGGCGGGGAGCTGTTTTTT. It encodes CASRDRVGGELFF.

The chain has TRBV2 and TRBJ2-7, with TRBD2 matching over 11 bases. The J segment lost 5 bases and the V segment lost 10 bases, leaving 10 bases of the junction unmatched. The germline V gene encodes CDR1 SNHLY and CDR2 FYNNEI. This CDR3 comprises 14 residues. CDR3 nucleotide sequence: TGTGCCAACGGGAGACTAGCGGGGAGGAACGAGCAGTACTTC. Amino acids: CANGRLAGRNEQYF. The full variable domain, completed using reference TRBV2 and TRBJ2-7, is EPEVTQTPSHQVTQMGQEVILRCVPISNHLYFYWYRQILGQKVEFLVSFYNNEISEKSEIFDDQFSVERPDGSNFTLKIRSTKLEDSAMYFCANGRLAGRNEQYFGPGTRLTVT.

The rearrangement uses TRBV9 and TRBJ1-4; TRBD1 is a possible D gene (6 bases). This CDR3 spans 17 amino acids. CDR1 and CDR2 (germline): SGDLS, YYNGEE. V was shortened by 0 bases and J by 7 bases, with 19 bases between the two germline ends. The DNA for the CDR3 is TGTGCCAGCAGCGTAGGCCCCCTACAGGGATCAGGTGAAAAACTGTTTTTT. Translation: CASSVGPLQGSGEKLFF.

The chain links TRBV6-1 to TRBJ2-7, with 9 bases that match TRBD1. Germline-derived CDR1 and CDR2 are MNHNS and SASEGT. The CDR3 contains 15 residues. V shed 3 bases, J shed 3 bases, and the junction held 6 bases outside the gene matches. CDR3 bases: TGTGCCAGCAGTGAGGGACAGGGTACCTTCTACGAGCAGTACGTC. Translated, it gives CASSEGQGTFYEQYV.

The chain has TRBV27 and TRBJ1-4; perhaps TRBD1 as D (5 bases). The length of the CDR3 is 14 residues. The V gene's germline CDR1 is MNHEY and CDR2 SMNVEV (reference sequence). Deletions cut 2 bases from V and 7 bases from J, with 11 bases between. This CDR3 is CASSLHRQSEKLFF. The CDR3 DNA sequence: TGTGCCAGCAGTTTACACAGGCAGAGTGAAAAACTGTTTTTT.

The chain carries TRBV5-5 and TRBJ1-5; no firm D call. The germline gives CDR1 SGHKS, CDR2 YYEKEE (reference sequence). CDR3 length equals 15 residues. Trimming shortened V by 4 bases and J by 0 bases, and 11 bases separated the two germline ends. CDR3 protein: CASSQTEYSNQPQHF. The DNA for the CDR3 is TGTGCCAGCAGCCAAACAGAGTATAGCAATCAGCCCCAGCATTTT.

The chain employs TRBV5-1 and TRBJ2-3, with TRBD2 matching over 9 bases. After removal of 1 base from V and 2 bases from J, the junction contained 8 bases not matched to a gene. Per germline, CDR1 SGHRS and CDR2 YFSETQ. The CDR3 has 17 amino acids. The CDR3 here is CASSLTGTSRNTDTQYF. CDR3 DNA: TGCGCCAGCAGCTTGACCGGGACTAGCAGAAACACAGATACGCAGTATTTT.

The chain couples TRBV29-1 to TRBJ1-5; D unresolved. Germline lookup yields CDR1 SQVTM and CDR2 ANQGSEA. The CDR3 is 12 residues long. Trimming pared 4 bases from V and 3 bases from J, leaving 7 bases between. The DNA for the CDR3 is TGCAGCGTTGCCGTTCTCAATCAGCCCCAGCATTTT. Its protein product is CSVAVLNQPQHF.

This chain joins TRBV30 and TRBJ1-1; D might be TRBD1 (6 bases). This CDR3 comprises 13 residues. Trimming took off 2 bases at V and 1 base at J, with 8 bases between the two ends. Per germline, CDR1 GTSNPN and CDR2 SVGIG (reference sequence). In nucleotides, the CDR3 is TGTGCCTGGAGTAGGGGGTCGAACACTGAAGCTTTCTTT. This codes for CAWSRGSNTEAFF. Filled out from reference TRBV30 and TRBJ1-1, the complete variable domain reads SQTIHQWPATLVQPVGSPLSLECTVEGTSNPNLYWYRQAAGRGLQLLFYSVGIGQISSEVPQNLSASRPQDRQFILSSKKLLLSDSGFYLCAWSRGSNTEAFFGQGTRLTVV.

The chain uses TRBV3-1 (or the pseudogene TRBV3-2) and TRBJ1-2; a weak D match, TRBD1 (6 bases). The V gene's germline CDR1 is LGHDT and CDR2 YNNKEL (reference sequence). With 4 bases removed from V and 8 bases from J, the gap between germline ends came to 14 bases. The CDR3 covers 13 residues. CDR3 DNA: TGTGCCAGCAGCCCCCTGGACAGTAGCGGCTACACCTTC. It is translated as CASSPLDSSGYTF.

This clone was detected once. The J gene is TRBJ2-7, the V gene TRBV2; 8 bases align to TRBD2. Trimming took 6 bases from V and 7 from J; bases not matched to a gene: 14. CDR1 is SNHLY, CDR2 FYNNEI, per germline. The CDR3 contains 15 residues. The CDR3 spells CASRNQAGVGGEQYF. The CDR3 nucleotides read TGTGCCAGCAGGAATCAAGCGGGGGTCGGGGGAGAGCAGTACTTC.

This rearrangement joins TRBV4-3 to TRBJ1-2; TRBD1 matches 7 bases. The CDR3 is 15 amino acids. Germline-derived CDR1 and CDR2 are LGHNA and YSLEER. J was trimmed by 5 bases and V by 0 bases; bases with no gene match: 6. The CDR3, as DNA: TGCGCCAGCAGCCAAGAGTTCGGGACAGAATATGGCTACACCTTC. Translation gives CASSQEFGTEYGYTF.

The rearrangement joins TRBV18 to TRBJ2-2; D gene uncertain. Germline V lookup: CDR1 KGHSH, CDR2 LQKENI. The CDR3 runs 15 residues. Trimming left V 4 bases short and J 0 bases short, with 9 bases between. The CDR3 sequence: CASSQYTPNTGELFF. In nucleotides, the CDR3 is TGTGCCAGCTCACAATACACCCCGAACACCGGGGAGCTGTTTTTT.

The V gene is TRBV19, the J gene TRBJ2-3; 8 bases match TRBD2. CDR1 and CDR2 from the germline V gene are LNHDA and SQIVND (reference sequence). J was trimmed by 3 bases and V by 6 bases; bases with no gene match: 8. The CDR3 runs to 15 residues. The CDR3 bases are TGTGCCAGTAGGCTAAGCGGGAGAGGTACAGATACGCAGTATTTT. Amino acids: CASRLSGRGTDTQYF.

V and J are TRBV28 and TRBJ2-7, with 7 bases aligning to TRBD1. The germline gives CDR1 MDHEN, CDR2 SYDVKM. V was pared by 7 bases and J by 2 bases, with 11 bases of the junction left unmatched. The CDR3 is 15 amino acids. CDR3 coding DNA: TGTGCCAGCACAGAGGGGGCGGTAAGGGCCTACGAGCAGTACTTC. Encoded protein: CASTEGAVRAYEQYF.

V and J are TRBV24-1 and TRBJ2-5, with TRBD2 matching 8 bases. CDR3 length equals 15 residues. CDR1 is KGHDR and CDR2 is SFDVKD in the germline V gene. The V and J ends lost 1 base and 5 bases, in that order; junction bases with no gene match: 5. The DNA of the CDR3 is TGTGCCACCAGTGATTTTACCGGCGGGGGGGAGACCCAGTACTTC. As protein: CATSDFTGGGETQYF.